Shown below are 19 T cell receptor beta chains from a single sample sequenced in a study of beta chain features in type 1 diabetes. Overall study results and limits: Researchers report that Type 1 diabetes patients had moderately but significantly shorter TCRB CDR3s across all four CD4+ subsets.

These receptors are not linked to any known antigen. Since all of the isolated RNA was reverse transcribed, expressed TCRB transcripts were what got sequenced. Using immunoSEQ multiplex PCR, the repertoire was profiled, and TCRdb retains in-frame clones only, with some absent. The data hold 600,000 to 750,000 clones, with 9.5% to 15% observed a single time. Sequenced: naive CD4+ T cells from blood. The receptors come from a man aged 25-45 years with type 1 diabetes.

As concerns this clone: The same CDR3 also results from other DNA sequences found in this sample. The J gene is TRBJ1-1, the V gene TRBV7-2, with a possible D match to TRBD1 (6 bases). Germline values: CDR1 SGHTA, CDR2 FQGNSA. The germline V and J ends were trimmed by 0 bases and 1 base, with 9 bases remaining between them. The CDR3 spans 15 residues. CDR3 nucleotide sequence: TGTGCCAGCAGCTTAGCGTCGGGGGCGAACACTGAAGCTTTCTTT. Protein: CASSLASGANTEAFF.

This clone was observed a handful of times. The chain joins TRBV9 to TRBJ1-2; the D gene is possibly TRBD1 (6 bases). Per the germline V gene, CDR1 is SGDLS and CDR2 is YYNGEE. Trimming pared 0 bases from V and 1 base from J, leaving 10 bases between. The CDR3 loop spans 15 amino acids. Here the CDR3 reads CASSVAEGVNYGYTF. CDR3 coding DNA: TGTGCCAGCAGCGTAGCTGAGGGGGTTAACTATGGCTACACCTTC. The whole variable domain, filled in from reference TRBV9 and TRBJ1-2, reads DSGVTQTPKHLITATGQRVTLRCSPRSGDLSVYWYQQSLDQGLQFLIQYYNGEERAKGNILERFSAQQFPDLHSELNLSSLELGDSALYFCASSVAEGVNYGYTFGSGTRLTVV.

The chain combines TRBV7-2 with TRBJ2-3; weak D call: TRBD2 (5 bases). CDR1 is SGHTA, CDR2 FQGNSA, per germline. The CDR3 extends over 12 amino acids. Trimming pared 5 bases from V and 6 bases from J, leaving 9 bases between. CDR3 in DNA: TGTGCCAGCAGCGGACTCCTGGATACGCAGTATTTT. Amino acid sequence: CASSGLLDTQYF.

The genes are TRBV11-2 and TRBJ2-2, with TRBD2 as a possible D gene (5 bases). Germline V CDR1 and CDR2: SGHAT, FQNNGV. The V end was cut by 5 bases, the J end by 6 bases, with 16 bases between. This CDR3 is built from 15 residues. In DNA, the CDR3 is TGTGCCAGCAGCCCCATCCGGGGAATGGCCGGGGAGCTGTTTTTT. This codes for CASSPIRGMAGELFF.

The chain recombines TRBV5-1 with TRBJ2-3; the match to TRBD2 covers 8 bases. The trim removed 1 base at V and 0 bases at J, leaving 4 bases unmatched. The CDR3 is 16 amino acids. Germline V CDR1 and CDR2: SGHRS, YFSETQ. The CDR3 DNA follows: TGCGCCAGCAGCTTGAGGTTAGCGGGGAGCACAGATACGCAGTATTTT. Its translation: CASSLRLAGSTDTQYF. The whole variable domain, filled in from reference TRBV5-1 and TRBJ2-3, reads KAGVTQTPRYLIKTRGQQVTLSCSPISGHRSVSWYQQTPGQGLQFLFEYFSETQRNKGNFPGRFSGRQFSNSRSEMNVSTLELGDSALYLCASSLRLAGSTDTQYFGPGTRLTVL.

This clone was counted between two and nine times. V and J are TRBV7-2 and TRBJ2-1; D not certain. The CDR3 has 11 amino acids. Germline assignment: CDR1 SGHTA and CDR2 FQGNSA. The germline V and J ends were trimmed by 1 base and 10 bases, with 5 bases remaining between them. Here the CDR3 DNA reads TGTGCCAGCAGCTTAGTGACGGAGCAGTTCTTC. This translates into CASSLVTEQFF.

This clone was found once. This chain links TRBV9 with TRBJ2-3; TRBD2 matches at 7 bases. V was pared by 3 bases and J by 1 base, with 5 bases of the junction left unmatched. Per the germline V gene, CDR1 is SGDLS and CDR2 is YYNGEE. This CDR3 is 15 amino acids long. The CDR3 is CASSAGGPRTDTQYF. Written as DNA, the CDR3 is TGTGCCAGCAGCGCGGGGGGTCCCCGCACAGATACGCAGTATTTT.

V gene TRBV25-1 combines with J gene TRBJ2-2; 7 bases line up with TRBD1. This CDR3 spans 16 amino acids. Looked up from germline, CDR1 is MGHDK and CDR2 is SYGVNS. After removal of 5 bases from V and 0 bases from J, the junction contained 6 bases not matched to a gene. The CDR3 is CASSLPGQTNTGELFF. In DNA, the CDR3 is TGTGCCAGCAGTCTCCCGGGACAGACGAACACCGGGGAGCTGTTTTTT.

This chain joins TRBV6-5 and TRBJ1-2; D may be TRBD1 (5 bases). Germline lookup yields CDR1 MNHEY and CDR2 SVGAGI. V lost 2 bases and J lost 0, with 10 bases in between. The CDR3 sequence is 15 residues long. The CDR3 here is CASSYLLGANYGYTF. The CDR3 coding sequence is TGTGCCAGCAGTTACCTCCTGGGGGCTAACTATGGCTACACCTTC.

This clone was observed a few times. The V and J genes are TRBV29-1 and TRBJ2-7, with D perhaps matching TRBD1 (5 bases). CDR3 length equals 14 residues. V was clipped by 4 bases and J by 2 bases, with 15 bases between them. Germline CDR1 SQVTM, CDR2 ANQGSEA. In DNA form, the CDR3 reads TGCAGCGTTGCCAACAGGTTATCGACCTACGAGCAGTACTTC. It translates to CSVANRLSTYEQYF.

In its sample, this clone was seen a few times. The V call is TRBV27, the J call TRBJ1-6, with D unclear. Looked up from germline, CDR1 is MNHEY and CDR2 is SMNVEV (reference sequence). Trimming cost V 6 bases and J 8 bases, with 8 bases left between them. The CDR3 totals 12 residues. In DNA form, the CDR3 reads TGTGCCAGCAGCTCCCAATATTCACCCCTCCACTTT. Translating gives CASSSQYSPLHF.

This chain joins TRBV7-2 and TRBJ2-2, with D possibly being TRBD1 (6 bases). V was cut by 5 bases and J by 0 bases, with 13 bases left in between. Germline V gene lookup returns CDR1 SGHTA and CDR2 FQGNSA. This CDR3 region has 16 residues. The CDR3 loop is CASSQQTGSNTGELFF. DNA for the CDR3: TGTGCCAGCAGCCAGCAGACAGGTTCGAACACCGGGGAGCTGTTTTTT.

This clone was observed a few times. The chain is built from TRBV30 and TRBJ1-5, with 7 bases identical to TRBD1. This CDR3 region has 13 residues. V lost 6 bases, J lost 3 bases, and 5 bases stayed unmatched. Germline V gives CDR1 GTSNPN, CDR2 SVGIG (reference sequence). The DNA of the CDR3 is TGTGCCTGCACGGGACAGAACAATCAGCCCCAGCATTTT. Encoded protein: CACTGQNNQPQHF.

V gene TRBV30 combines with J gene TRBJ1-2; D uncertain. Germline V gene sequence: CDR1 GTSNPN, CDR2 SVGIG (reference sequence). With 2 bases removed from V and 2 bases from J, the gap between germline ends came to 9 bases. The CDR3 is 13 residues long. CDR3 in amino acids: CAWSKGSNYGYTF. The CDR3 nucleotides read TGTGCCTGGAGTAAGGGCTCCAACTATGGCTACACCTTC.

The rearrangement links TRBV5-4 to TRBJ2-3, with TRBD1 matching over 10 bases. The CDR3 totals 16 residues. The junction had 11 bases not matched to a gene; V was cut back by 4 bases and J by 6 bases. Germline CDR1 reads SGHNT; CDR2 reads YYREEE (reference sequence). The CDR3 DNA reads as TGTGCCAGCAGCGGACAGGGGGGCGTAGTAAGGGATACGCAGTATTTT. Translation: CASSGQGGVVRDTQYF.

The sample holds a few counts of this clone. V usage is TRBV7-2 and J usage is TRBJ2-7; possible D gene TRBD1, 6 bases. Trimming left V 7 bases short and J 2 bases short, with 15 bases between. This CDR3 comprises 14 residues. Germline assignment: CDR1 SGHTA and CDR2 FQGNSA. CDR3 sequence (DNA): TGTGCCAGCACCAAAGGGGGTAGCGCCTACGAGCAGTACTTC. Protein sequence: CASTKGGSAYEQYF.

The chain is built from TRBV18 and TRBJ2-5; possible D gene TRBD1, 5 bases. CDR1 and CDR2 from the germline V gene are KGHSH and LQKENI. The CDR3 loop spans 16 amino acids. Trimming removed 1 base at V and 0 bases at J, with 12 bases between. This CDR3 reads CASSPRPTDYQETQYF. The CDR3 DNA follows: TGTGCCAGCTCACCACGTCCGACAGACTACCAAGAGACCCAGTACTTC. Complete variable domain (other parts from reference TRBV18 and TRBJ2-5): NAGVMQNPRHLVRRRGQEARLRCSPMKGHSHVYWYRQLPEEGLKFMVYLQKENIIDESGMPKERFSAEFPKEGPSILRIQQVVRGDSAAYFCASSPRPTDYQETQYFGPGTRLLVL.

This clone was seen a handful of times. The V gene is TRBV5-1, the J gene TRBJ1-6; 7 positions agree with TRBD1. Germline trimming cut 1 base from V and 8 bases from J; bases unmatched to any gene: 6. Germline loops: CDR1 SGHRS, CDR2 YFSETQ. The CDR3 has 15 residues. The DNA for the CDR3 is TGCGCCAGCAGCTTGTCGACAGGGCCGGATTCACCCCTCCACTTT. Translated: CASSLSTGPDSPLHF.

This clone was detected a few times. This sample includes further DNA sequences coding for the same CDR3. The V call is TRBV11-2, the J call TRBJ2-3; D is possibly TRBD2 (5 bases). Germline V gives CDR1 SGHAT, CDR2 FQNNGV. Trimming took 1 base from V and 6 from J, leaving 11 bases between them. The CDR3 extends over 14 amino acids. The CDR3: CASSLGLAGDTQYF. The CDR3 DNA sequence: TGTGCCAGCAGCTTAGGGCTCGCGGGCGATACGCAGTATTTT.